This T cell receptor beta chain was obtained from a study of OX40 agonist ivuxolimab in advanced cancers. The wider study: Three patients, one with hepatocellular carcinoma and two with cutaneous melanoma, responded partially.

The CDR3 covers 17 residues. Trimming removed 4 bases at V and 0 bases at J, with 16 bases between. From germline, CDR1 is MGHRA and CDR2 YSYEKL. Exclusion of a patient followed from autoimmune disease history or systemic immunosuppression. Baseline was the first blood sampling point, followed by cycle 4 day 1 and cycle 7 day 1. Method: immunoSEQ multiplex PCR; TCRdb's copy keeps in-frame clones and lacks some. This table holds tens of thousands of clones, roughly 94% found once. Whole-study findings and limits: CD8+ T cells were the subset that, on average, had more expanded clones than CD4+.

Comments on this clone: Its antigen is unknown.

The clonotype originates from an adult with an advanced solid tumor such as melanoma, head and neck, liver or kidney cancer. Sequences were derived from CD4+ or CD8+ T cells sorted from blood, sampled in a trial of the OX40 agonist ivuxolimab. The chain recombines TRBV4-1 with TRBJ1-5, with unresolved D. The CDR3 reads CASSLKIGDYSNQPQHF. The CDR3 DNA reads as TGCGCCAGCAGCCTAAAAATCGGGGATTATAGCAATCAGCCCCAGCATTTT.